This TCR beta chain was captured in a study of identical twins. TCRdb redid the calling of the 5' RACE reads with MiXCR, one entry per CDR3 protein. Of roughly 250,000 distinct CDR3 sequences in the sample, roughly 7.5% were seen once. V was clipped by 0 bases and J by 4 bases; unmatched bases: 4. This CDR3 spans 16 amino acids. CDR1 MNHEY and CDR2 SVGAGI come from the germline V gene. This clonotype occurred many times. Its antigen is unknown. Findings of the study overall: Not following the same donors, the study drew its conclusions from cross-sectional statistical analysis.

This sample also appeared in a second study, on yellow fever vaccine responses in identical twins. That paper notes: Vaccine T cell responses of twins reportedly seemed partly convergent and partly personalized.

Sequences were obtained from CD8+ T cells sorted from blood. The chain joins TRBV6-5 to TRBJ2-1, with 9 bases aligning to TRBD2. This clonotype originated in a woman under 30 in good health. The DNA of the CDR3 is TGTGCCAGCAGTTACTCAGCAGCGGGAGGATACAATGAGCAGTTCTTC. Its protein product is CASSYSAAGGYNEQFF.